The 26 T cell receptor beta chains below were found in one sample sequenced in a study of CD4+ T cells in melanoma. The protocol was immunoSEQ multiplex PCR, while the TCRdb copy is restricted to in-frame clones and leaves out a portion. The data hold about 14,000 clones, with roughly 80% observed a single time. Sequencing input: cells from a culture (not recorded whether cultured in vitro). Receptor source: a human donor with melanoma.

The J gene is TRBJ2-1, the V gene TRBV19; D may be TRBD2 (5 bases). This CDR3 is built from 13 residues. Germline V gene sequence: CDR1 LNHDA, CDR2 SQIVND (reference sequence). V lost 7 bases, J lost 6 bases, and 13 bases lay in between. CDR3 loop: CASTLLVSNEQFF. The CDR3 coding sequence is TGTGCCAGTACCCTACTAGTGTCCAATGAGCAGTTCTTC. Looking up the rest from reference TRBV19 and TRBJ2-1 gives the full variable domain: DGGITQSPKYLFRKEGQNVTLSCEQNLNHDAMYWYRQDPGQGLRLIYYSQIVNDFQKGDIAEGYSVSREKKESFPLTVTSAQKNPTAFYLCASTLLVSNEQFFGPGTRLTVL.

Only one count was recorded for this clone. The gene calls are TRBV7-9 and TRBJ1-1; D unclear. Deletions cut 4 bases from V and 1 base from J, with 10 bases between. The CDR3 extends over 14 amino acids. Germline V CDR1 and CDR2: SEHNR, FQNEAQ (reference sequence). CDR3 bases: TGTGCCAGCAGCTGGGCAGGAACGAACACTGAAGCTTTCTTT. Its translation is CASSWAGTNTEAFF.

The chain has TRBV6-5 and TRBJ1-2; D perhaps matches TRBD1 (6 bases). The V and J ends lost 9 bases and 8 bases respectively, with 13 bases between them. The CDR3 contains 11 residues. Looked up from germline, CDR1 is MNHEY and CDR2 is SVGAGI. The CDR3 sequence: CASQGFGGYTF. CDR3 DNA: TGTGCCAGTCAGGGGTTTGGAGGCTACACCTTC.

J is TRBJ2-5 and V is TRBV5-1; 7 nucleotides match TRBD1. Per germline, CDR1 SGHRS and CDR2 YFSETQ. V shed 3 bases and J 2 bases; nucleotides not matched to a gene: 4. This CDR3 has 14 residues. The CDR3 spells CASSSTGLQETQYF. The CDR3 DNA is TGCGCCAGCAGCTCGACAGGGTTACAAGAGACCCAGTACTTC.

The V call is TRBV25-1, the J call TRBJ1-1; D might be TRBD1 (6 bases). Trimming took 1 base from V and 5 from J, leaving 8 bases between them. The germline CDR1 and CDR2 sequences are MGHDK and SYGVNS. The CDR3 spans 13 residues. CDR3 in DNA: TGTGCCAGCAGTGAATCCACAGGGACTGAAGCTTTCTTT. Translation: CASSESTGTEAFF.

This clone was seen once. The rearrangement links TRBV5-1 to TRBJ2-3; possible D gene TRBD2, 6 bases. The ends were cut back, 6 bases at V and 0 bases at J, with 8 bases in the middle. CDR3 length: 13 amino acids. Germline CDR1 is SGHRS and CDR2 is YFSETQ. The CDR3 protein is CASKEGSTDTQYF. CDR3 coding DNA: TGCGCCAGCAAGGAGGGGAGCACAGATACGCAGTATTTT.

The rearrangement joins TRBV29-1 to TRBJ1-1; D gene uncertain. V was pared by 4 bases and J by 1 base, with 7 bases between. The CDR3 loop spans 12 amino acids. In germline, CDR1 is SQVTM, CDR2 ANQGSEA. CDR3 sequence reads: CSVGKSNTEAFF. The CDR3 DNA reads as TGCAGCGTTGGTAAGTCGAACACTGAAGCTTTCTTT.

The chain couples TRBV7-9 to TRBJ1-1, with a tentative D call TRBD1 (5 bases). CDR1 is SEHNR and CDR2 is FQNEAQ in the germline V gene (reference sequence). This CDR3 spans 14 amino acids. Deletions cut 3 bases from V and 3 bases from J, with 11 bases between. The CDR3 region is CASSLEGRDTEAFF. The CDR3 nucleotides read TGTGCCAGCAGCTTGGAGGGACGGGACACTGAAGCTTTCTTT.

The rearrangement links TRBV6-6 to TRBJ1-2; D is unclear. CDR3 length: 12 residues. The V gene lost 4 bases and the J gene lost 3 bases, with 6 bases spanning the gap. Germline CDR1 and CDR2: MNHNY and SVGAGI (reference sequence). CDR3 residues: CASSSGDYGYTF. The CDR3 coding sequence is TGTGCCAGCAGTTCAGGTGACTATGGCTACACCTTC.

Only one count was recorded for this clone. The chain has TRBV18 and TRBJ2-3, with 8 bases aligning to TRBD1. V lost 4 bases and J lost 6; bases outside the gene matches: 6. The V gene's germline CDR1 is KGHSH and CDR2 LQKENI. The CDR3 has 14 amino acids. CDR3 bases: TGTGCCAGCTCACAACGGACAGGGATGGATACGCAGTATTTT. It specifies CASSQRTGMDTQYF.

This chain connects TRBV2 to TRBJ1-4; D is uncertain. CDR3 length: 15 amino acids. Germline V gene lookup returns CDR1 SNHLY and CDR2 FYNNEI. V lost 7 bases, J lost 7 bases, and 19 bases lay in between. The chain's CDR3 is CASIPAPAQSEKLFF. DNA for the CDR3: TGTGCCAGCATCCCTGCCCCAGCCCAAAGTGAAAAACTGTTTTTT.

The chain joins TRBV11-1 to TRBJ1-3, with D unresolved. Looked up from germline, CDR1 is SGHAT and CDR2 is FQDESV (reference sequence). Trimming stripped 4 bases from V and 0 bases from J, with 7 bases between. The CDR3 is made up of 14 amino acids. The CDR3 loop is CASSSITSGNTIYF. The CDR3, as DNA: TGTGCCAGCAGCTCTATTACCTCTGGAAACACCATATATTTT. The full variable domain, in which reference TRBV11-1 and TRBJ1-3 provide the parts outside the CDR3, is EAEVAQSPRYKITEKSQAVAFWCDPISGHATLYWYRQILGQGPELLVQFQDESVVDDSQLPKDRFSAERLKGVDSTLKIQPAELGDSAMYLCASSSITSGNTIYFGEGSWLTVV.

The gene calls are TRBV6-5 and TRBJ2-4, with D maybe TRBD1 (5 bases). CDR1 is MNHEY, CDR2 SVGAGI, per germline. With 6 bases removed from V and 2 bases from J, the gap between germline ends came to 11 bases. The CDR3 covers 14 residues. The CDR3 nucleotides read TGTGCCAGCAGCCCCTACAGGACCAAAAACATTCAGTACTTC. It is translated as CASSPYRTKNIQYF.

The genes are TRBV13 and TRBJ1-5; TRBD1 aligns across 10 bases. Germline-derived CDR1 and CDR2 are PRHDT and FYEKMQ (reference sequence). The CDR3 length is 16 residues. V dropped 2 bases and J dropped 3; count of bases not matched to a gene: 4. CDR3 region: CASSLRQGANNQPQHF. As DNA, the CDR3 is TGTGCCAGCAGCTTAAGACAGGGGGCGAACAATCAGCCCCAGCATTTT.

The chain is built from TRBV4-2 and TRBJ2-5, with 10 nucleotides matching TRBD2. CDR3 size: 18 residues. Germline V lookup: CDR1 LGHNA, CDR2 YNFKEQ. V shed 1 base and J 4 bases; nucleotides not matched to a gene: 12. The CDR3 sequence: CASSQAGLAGVAGETQYF. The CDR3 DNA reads TGTGCCAGCAGCCAAGCCGGGCTAGCGGGGGTAGCGGGAGAGACCCAGTACTTC.

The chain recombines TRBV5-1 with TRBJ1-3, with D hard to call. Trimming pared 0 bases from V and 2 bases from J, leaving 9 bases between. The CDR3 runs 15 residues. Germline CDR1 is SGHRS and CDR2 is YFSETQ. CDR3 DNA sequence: TGCGCCAGCAGCTTGGTCCCCGGGCCTGGAAACACCATATATTTT. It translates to CASSLVPGPGNTIYF.

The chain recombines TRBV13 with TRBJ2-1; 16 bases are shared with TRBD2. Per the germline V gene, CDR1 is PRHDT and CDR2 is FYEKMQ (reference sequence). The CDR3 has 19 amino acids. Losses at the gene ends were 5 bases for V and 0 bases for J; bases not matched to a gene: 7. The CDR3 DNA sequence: TGTGCCAGCAGCCCGGGACTAGCGGGGGGGCTGGGCTCCTACAATGAGCAGTTCTTC. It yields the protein CASSPGLAGGLGSYNEQFF.

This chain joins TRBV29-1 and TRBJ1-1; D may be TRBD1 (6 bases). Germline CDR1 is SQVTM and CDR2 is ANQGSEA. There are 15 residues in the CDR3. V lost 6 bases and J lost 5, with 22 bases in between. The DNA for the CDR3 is TGCAGCGTCCGGGACAAGGGACTTGTGGTTACTGAAGCTTTCTTT. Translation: CSVRDKGLVVTEAFF.

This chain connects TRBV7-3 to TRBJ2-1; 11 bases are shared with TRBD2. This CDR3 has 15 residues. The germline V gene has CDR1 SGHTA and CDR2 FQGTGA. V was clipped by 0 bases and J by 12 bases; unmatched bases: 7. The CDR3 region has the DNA TGTGCCAGCAGCTTAACGACTAGCGGGGTCCTAGGGCAGTTCTTC. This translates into CASSLTTSGVLGQFF.

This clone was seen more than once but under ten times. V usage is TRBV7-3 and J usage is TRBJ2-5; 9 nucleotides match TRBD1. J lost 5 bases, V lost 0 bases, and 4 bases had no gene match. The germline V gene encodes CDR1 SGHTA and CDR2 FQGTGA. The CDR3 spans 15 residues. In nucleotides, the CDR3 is TGTGCCAGCAGCTTAACGGGACAGGGTGGGGAGACCCAGTACTTC. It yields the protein CASSLTGQGGETQYF.

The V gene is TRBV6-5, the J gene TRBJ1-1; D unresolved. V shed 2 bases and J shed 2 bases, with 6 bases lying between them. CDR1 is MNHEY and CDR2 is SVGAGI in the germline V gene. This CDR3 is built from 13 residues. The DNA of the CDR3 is TGTGCCAGCAGTTACGTTTCAAACACTGAAGCTTTCTTT. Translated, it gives CASSYVSNTEAFF.

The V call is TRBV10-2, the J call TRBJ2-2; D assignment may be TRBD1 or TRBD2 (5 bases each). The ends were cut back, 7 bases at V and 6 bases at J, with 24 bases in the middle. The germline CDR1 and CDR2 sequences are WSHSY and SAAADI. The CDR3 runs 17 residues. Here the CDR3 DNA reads TGCGCCAGCATACCCCGGGGCGCCCCTATCCGGGCCGGGGAGCTGTTTTTT. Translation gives CASIPRGAPIRAGELFF.

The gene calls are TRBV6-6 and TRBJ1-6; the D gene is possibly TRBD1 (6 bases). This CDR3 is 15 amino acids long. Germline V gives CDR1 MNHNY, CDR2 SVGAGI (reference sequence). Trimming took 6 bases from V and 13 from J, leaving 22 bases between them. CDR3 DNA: TGTGCCAGCAGGAAAGAGGGGGAAACCAAGACGCCCCTCCACTTT. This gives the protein CASRKEGETKTPLHF.

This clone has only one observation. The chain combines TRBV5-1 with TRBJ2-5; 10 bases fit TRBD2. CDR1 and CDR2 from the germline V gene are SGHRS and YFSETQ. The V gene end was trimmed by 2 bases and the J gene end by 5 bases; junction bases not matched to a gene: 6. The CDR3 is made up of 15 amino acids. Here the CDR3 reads CASSFAGTSEETQYF. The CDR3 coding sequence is TGCGCCAGCAGCTTCGCCGGGACTAGCGAGGAGACCCAGTACTTC.

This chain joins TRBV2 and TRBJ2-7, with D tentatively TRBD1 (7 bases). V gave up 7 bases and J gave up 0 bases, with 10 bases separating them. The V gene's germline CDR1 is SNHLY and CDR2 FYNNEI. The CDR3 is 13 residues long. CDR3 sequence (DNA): TGTGCCAGCACAGGGGGGACCTCCTACGAGCAGTACTTC. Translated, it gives CASTGGTSYEQYF.

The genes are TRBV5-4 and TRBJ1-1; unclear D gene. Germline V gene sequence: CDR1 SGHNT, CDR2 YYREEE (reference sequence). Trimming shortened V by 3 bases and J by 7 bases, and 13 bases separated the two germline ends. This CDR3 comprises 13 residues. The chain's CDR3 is CASSSLLGFEAFF. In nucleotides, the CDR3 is TGTGCCAGCAGCTCCCTGTTGGGATTTGAAGCTTTCTTT.